What follows are 9 T cell receptor beta chains derived from one specimen sequenced in a study of blood T cells in healthy people across ages. A sample-barcoded 5' primer and a J-beta primer mix were used in a second PCR of about 6 to 11 cycles. Each CDR3 protein gets one entry after TCRdb re-called the 5' RACE reads with MiXCR. The table records about 640,000 distinct CDR3 sequences, 25% to 35% of them present only once. The sequenced sample consisted of blood. All receptors derive from a woman aged 80 or older in good health.

The V and J genes are TRBV12-5 and TRBJ1-1, with D perhaps matching TRBD1 (6 bases). Germline CDR1 and CDR2: LGHNT and FRNRAP. The CDR3 length is 15 residues. With 1 base removed from V and 2 bases from J, the gap between germline ends came to 11 bases. The CDR3 reads CASGLGQDPNTEAFF. In DNA, the CDR3 is TGTGCTAGTGGTTTGGGACAGGATCCTAACACTGAAGCTTTCTTT.

This clonotype appeared a single time. The CDR3 loop is CAWREPEASWNYGYTF. The CDR3 DNA is TGTGCCTGGAGAGAACCAGAGGCAAGTTGGAACTATGGCTACACCTTC. V gene TRBV30 combines with J gene TRBJ1-2; unclear D gene. This CDR3 has 16 residues. V was pared by 3 bases and J by 2 bases, with 19 bases between. Germline loops: CDR1 GTSNPN, CDR2 SVGIG (reference sequence).

The V call is TRBV12-3 or TRBV12-4, the J call TRBJ2-7, with a possible D match to TRBD1 (6 bases). Trimming removed 6 bases from V and 3 bases from J, with 12 bases in between. The CDR3 is made up of 13 amino acids. Here the CDR3 reads CASSRNRDYEQYF. CDR3 nucleotides: TGTGCCAGCAGCCGGAACAGGGACTACGAGCAGTACTTC.

In its sample, this clonotype was seen many times. This chain's CDR3 is CSADRLSGGLLSGTDTQYF. The CDR3 DNA sequence: TGCAGTGCCGACCGTCTTAGCGGGGGACTACTATCGGGCACAGATACGCAGTATTTT. The chain carries TRBV20-1 and TRBJ2-3; 9 bases match TRBD2. V trimming: 6 bases; J trimming: 1 base; junction bases outside the gene matches: 20. Germline V gene sequence: CDR1 DFQATT, CDR2 SNEGSKA (reference sequence). This CDR3 comprises 19 residues.

V gene TRBV2 combines with J gene TRBJ1-5; unclear D gene. This CDR3 spans 16 amino acids. Germline-derived CDR1 and CDR2 are SNHLY and FYNNEI. Between the trimmed V and J ends, which lost 2 bases and 5 bases, there was a span of 16 bases. CDR3 in amino acids: CASSEMVGKIYQPQHF. CDR3 DNA: TGTGCCAGCAGTGAAATGGTTGGGAAAATTTATCAGCCCCAGCATTTT.

On this clonotype: A clone one base away is much larger, so this may be a read error. This chain uses TRBV20-1 with TRBJ2-5; possible D gene TRBD1, 6 bases. This CDR3 is built from 16 residues. The V end was cut by 1 base, the J end by 11 bases, with 26 bases between. Germline CDR1 reads DFQATT; CDR2 reads SNEGSKA (reference sequence). The CDR3 coding sequence is TGCAGTGCTAGAGGAGTTTCGGGACAAAACTACAATGAGCAGTACTTC. It yields the protein CSARGVSGQNYNEQYF.

In this sample, this clonotype turned up many times. Being one base from a much bigger clone, this may be a read error. The rearrangement joins TRBV9 to TRBJ2-7, with D perhaps matching TRBD1 (5 bases). CDR3 length: 15 residues. CDR1 is SGDLS and CDR2 is YYNGEE in the germline V gene. With 0 bases removed from V and 3 bases from J, the gap between germline ends came to 13 bases. The CDR3 spells CASSVGAGNRYEQYF. Here the CDR3 DNA reads TGTGCCAGCAGCGTAGGAGCAGGGAACCGCTACGAGCAGTACTTC. Drawing the rest from reference TRBV9 and TRBJ2-7, the complete variable domain is DSGVTQTPKHLITATGQRVTLRCSPRSGDLSVYWYQQSLDQGLQFLIQYYNGEERAKGNILERFSAQQFPDLHSELNLSSLELGDSALYFCASSVGAGNRYEQYFGPGTRLTVT.

This clonotype has just a few counts. Possible read error: a much larger clone is one base away. The chain recombines TRBV5-1 with TRBJ2-7; 8 bases fit TRBD1. Germline CDR1 is SGHRS and CDR2 is YFSETQ. The CDR3 totals 16 residues. The CDR3: CASSLALRQGTYGQYF. The CDR3 nucleotides are TGCGCCAGCAGCTTGGCCCTTCGACAGGGGACCTACGGGCAGTACTTC. Complete variable domain (other parts from reference TRBV5-1 and TRBJ2-7): KAGVTQTPRYLIKTRGQQVTLSCSPISGHRSVSWYQQTPGQGLQFLFEYFSETQRNKGNFPGRFSGRQFSNSRSEMNVSTLELGDSALYLCASSLALRQGTYGQYFGPGTRLTVT.

This clonotype was seen at least ten times. V usage is TRBV7-2 and J usage is TRBJ2-7; tentatively, D is TRBD2 (5 bases). Trimming took off 2 bases at V and 2 bases at J, with 16 bases between the two ends. The CDR3 loop spans 16 amino acids. CDR1 and CDR2 from the germline V gene are SGHTA and FQGNSA. The CDR3 sequence is CASSLTGKRVPYEQYF. CDR3 coding DNA: TGTGCCAGCAGCTTAACGGGGAAACGGGTCCCCTACGAGCAGTACTTC. Full variable domain (rest looked up from reference TRBV7-2 and TRBJ2-7): GAGVSQSPSNKVTEKGKDVELRCDPISGHTALYWYRQSLGQGLEFLIYFQGNSAPDKSGLPSDRFSAERTGGSVSTLTIQRTQQEDSAVYLCASSLTGKRVPYEQYFGPGTRLTVT.